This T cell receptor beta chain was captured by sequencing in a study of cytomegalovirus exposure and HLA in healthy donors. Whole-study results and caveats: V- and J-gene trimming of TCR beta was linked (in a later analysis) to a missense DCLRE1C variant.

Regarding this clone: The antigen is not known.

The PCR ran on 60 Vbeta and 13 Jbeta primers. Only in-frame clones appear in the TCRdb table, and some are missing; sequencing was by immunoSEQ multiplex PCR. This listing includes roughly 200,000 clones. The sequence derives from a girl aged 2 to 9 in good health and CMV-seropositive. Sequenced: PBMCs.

The CDR3 loop is CASSQGQGGNEQYF. CDR3 DNA: TGTGCCAGCAGCCAGGGGCAGGGGGGCAACGAGCAGTACTTC. The chain joins TRBV14 to TRBJ2-5, with D possibly being TRBD1 (7 bases). The assigned J gene may be wrong: the sequence end matches TRBJ2-7 better. The germline CDR1 and CDR2 sequences are SGHDN and FVKESK. The CDR3 extends over 14 amino acids.